The clone carrying this TCR beta chain was counted only a few times. A second PCR of 7 to 11 cycles used a sample-barcoded 5' primer and a J-beta primer mix. TCRdb processed the 5' RACE reads anew with MiXCR; each CDR3 protein has one entry. The sample includes some 550,000 distinct CDR3 sequences, 45% to 55% of them seen just once. This entry comes from a study of blood T cells in healthy people across ages. CDR3 length: 14 residues. Germline assignment: CDR1 SGHKS and CDR2 YYEKEE (reference sequence). Trimming cost V 0 bases and J 5 bases, with 9 bases left between them. What was sequenced was blood. The rearrangement uses TRBV5-5 and TRBJ2-1, with D uncertain. This clonotype was sampled from a man older than 75 in good health. The CDR3 here is CASSLESRNNEQFF. CDR3 in DNA: TGTGCCAGCAGCTTGGAGTCACGAAACAATGAGCAGTTCTTC.